This entry lists 10 T cell receptor beta chains sequenced from one sample in a study of cytomegalovirus exposure and HLA in healthy donors. The PCR contained 60 Vbeta and 13 Jbeta primers. Measured with immunoSEQ multiplex PCR; TCRdb has only the in-frame clones, and not every one. The sample lists some 100,000 clones; around 80% were seen once. The material sequenced was PBMCs. Source of these receptors: a woman between 18 and 29 years old in good health and CMV-seronegative.

The J gene is TRBJ1-1, the V gene TRBV18, with 8 bases that match TRBD1. The V gene end was trimmed by 3 bases and the J gene end by 1 base; junction bases not matched to a gene: 1. The CDR3 loop spans 14 amino acids. Germline CDR1 KGHSH, CDR2 LQKENI. The CDR3 sequence: CASSPGQENTEAFF. In DNA, the CDR3 is TGTGCCAGCTCACCGGGACAGGAGAACACTGAAGCTTTCTTT.

This clone was seen just once. One end of the junction fails to match germline, which may point to a read error. J is TRBJ1-3 and V is TRBV7-9, with TRBD1 identical over 7 bases. CDR1 and CDR2 from the germline V gene are SEHNR and FQNEAQ (reference sequence). The length of the CDR3 is 15 residues. In nucleotides, the CDR3 is TGTTCCAGCAGCTTAGCGACAGGGCCCGGAAACACCATATATTTT. Translated: CSSSLATGPGNTIYF.

This clone was counted a single time. V and J are TRBV28 and TRBJ2-2, with TRBD2 as a possible D gene (5 bases). This CDR3 is built from 18 residues. The germline V gene encodes CDR1 MDHEN and CDR2 SYDVKM. V was cut by 1 base and J by 1 base, with 16 bases left in between. The CDR3 DNA reads TGTGCCAGCAGTTTATCCGCGACGAGGGAATTGAACACCGGGGAGCTGTTTTTT. Protein: CASSLSATRELNTGELFF.

The chain joins TRBV5-1 to TRBJ2-3; 7 nucleotides align to TRBD1. This CDR3 spans 14 amino acids. Trimming cost V 4 bases and J 5 bases; bases outside gene matches: 7. Germline lookup yields CDR1 SGHRS and CDR2 YFSETQ. This chain's CDR3 is CASSRTGVQDTQYF. The DNA for the CDR3 is TGCGCCAGCAGCCGAACAGGGGTCCAAGATACGCAGTATTTT.

J is TRBJ2-1 and V is TRBV4-3; 13 bases map to TRBD2. This CDR3 has 16 amino acids. CDR1 LGHNA and CDR2 YSLEER come from the germline V gene. V dropped 2 bases and J dropped 7; count of bases not matched to a gene: 5. The CDR3 reads CASSQRTSGRRNEQFF. The CDR3, as DNA: TGCGCCAGCAGCCAAAGGACTAGCGGGAGACGAAATGAGCAGTTCTTC.

The chain links TRBV6-5 to TRBJ2-7; TRBD1 agrees at 7 bases. The CDR3 is 15 amino acids. Germline values: CDR1 MNHEY, CDR2 SVGAGI. The J segment lost 2 bases and the V segment lost 0 bases, leaving 4 bases of the junction unmatched. The CDR3 region has the DNA TGTGCCAGCAGTTACTCAGGGACAGTCACCTACGAGCAGTACTTC. Translation: CASSYSGTVTYEQYF.

The chain is built from TRBV28 and TRBJ2-2; 10 positions agree with TRBD2. After removal of 8 bases from V and 2 bases from J, the junction contained 2 bases not matched to a gene. The length of the CDR3 is 14 residues. The germline CDR1 and CDR2 sequences are MDHEN and SYDVKM. CDR3 in DNA: TGTGCCAGCCAGCGGGGGGGAAACACCGGGGAGCTGTTTTTT. This translates into CASQRGGNTGELFF.

The V and J genes are TRBV5-4 and TRBJ1-6, with D tentatively TRBD1 (6 bases). Trimming stripped 3 bases from V and 7 bases from J, with 14 bases between. Germline values: CDR1 SGHNT, CDR2 YYREEE (reference sequence). The CDR3 consists of 15 residues. The DNA for the CDR3 is TGTGCCAGCAGCTCAGATCAGGGGTGGAATTCACCCCTCCACTTT. Protein: CASSSDQGWNSPLHF.

This chain joins TRBV7-7 and TRBJ2-3, with D possibly being TRBD1 (5 bases). Trimming pared 2 bases from V and 6 bases from J, leaving 12 bases between. CDR1 and CDR2 from the germline V gene are SSHAT and FNYEAQ (reference sequence). This CDR3 is built from 14 residues. CDR3 protein: CASSLNPGLDTQYF. The CDR3 nucleotides are TGTGCCAGCAGCTTAAACCCAGGGCTGGATACGCAGTATTTT.

V is TRBV10-3 and J is TRBJ2-7; 8 nucleotides agree with TRBD2. V dropped 2 bases and J dropped 3; count of bases not matched to a gene: 21. This CDR3 has 20 amino acids. From germline, CDR1 is ENHRY and CDR2 SYGVKD. The CDR3 DNA is TGTGCCATCAGTGAGCCACAGGGTGACGGGGGGGCCGGCGGCGACTACGAGCAGTACTTC. It yields the protein CAISEPQGDGGAGGDYEQYF.